This entry lists 17 T cell receptor beta chains sequenced from one sample in a study of Graves' ophthalmopathy and Graves' hyperthyroidism. Amplification targeted the TCR beta CDR3 regions, with RNA transcripts as the source material. Scientists carried out first-round RT-PCR using HTBI primers and then a second-round multiplex PCR. TCRdb recomputed calls from the multiplex PCR reads with MiXCR, one row per CDR3 protein. The data show approximately 330,000 distinct CDR3 sequences, with 15% to 20% seen just once and approximately 13% held by the top ten. Source material: peripheral blood. The receptors come from an adult man with Graves' ophthalmopathy.

This clonotype was detected many times. J is TRBJ2-7 and V is TRBV2; D gene unclear. V was shortened by 8 bases and J by 0 bases, with 8 bases between the two germline ends. The germline gives CDR1 SNHLY, CDR2 FYNNEI. The CDR3 length is 12 residues. The CDR3 protein is CASGRSSYEQYF. CDR3 nucleotides: TGTGCCAGCGGACGCAGCTCCTACGAGCAGTACTTC.

This clonotype appeared many times. This chain joins TRBV15 and TRBJ2-1; D is undetermined. Germline lookup yields CDR1 LNHNV and CDR2 YYDKDF (reference sequence). The germline V and J ends were trimmed by 1 base and 4 bases, with 2 bases remaining between them. CDR3 length equals 12 residues. The CDR3: CATSRGYNEQFF. Here the CDR3 DNA reads TGTGCCACCAGCAGAGGTTACAATGAGCAGTTCTTC.

This clonotype was counted many times. The chain joins TRBV27 to TRBJ2-2, with 8 nucleotides matching TRBD1. There are 18 residues in the CDR3. V lost 5 bases and J lost 5; bases outside the gene matches: 16. The germline V gene encodes CDR1 MNHEY and CDR2 SMNVEV (reference sequence). The CDR3 DNA is TGTGCCAGCAGTCTAGGACCGGGACAGGCCGCGGGGACCGGGGAGCTGTTTTTT. Its translation: CASSLGPGQAAGTGELFF.

The CDR3: CASSSPGQLINEQFF. DNA for the CDR3: TGTGCCAGCAGTTCCCCTGGCCAACTAATCAATGAGCAGTTCTTC. The rearrangement joins TRBV27 to TRBJ2-1; D remains ambiguous. Germline CDR1 is MNHEY and CDR2 is SMNVEV (reference sequence). Trimming shortened V by 4 bases and J by 6 bases, and 16 bases separated the two germline ends. This CDR3 contains 15 residues.

This clonotype was seen many times. The J gene is TRBJ2-7, the V gene TRBV7-2; 11 nucleotides match TRBD2. After removal of 5 bases from V and 2 bases from J, the junction contained 5 bases not matched to a gene. The CDR3 has 15 residues. Per the germline V gene, CDR1 is SGHTA and CDR2 is FQGNSA. The CDR3 region is CASSRSSGGTYEQYF. CDR3 coding DNA: TGTGCCAGCAGCCGATCTAGCGGGGGGACCTACGAGCAGTACTTC. The full variable domain, in which reference TRBV7-2 and TRBJ2-7 provide the parts outside the CDR3, is GAGVSQSPSNKVTEKGKDVELRCDPISGHTALYWYRQSLGQGLEFLIYFQGNSAPDKSGLPSDRFSAERTGGSVSTLTIQRTQQEDSAVYLCASSRSSGGTYEQYFGPGTRLTVT.

The table lists this clonotype with many counts. The chain combines TRBV7-2 with TRBJ1-2; the D is unclear. The germline V and J ends were trimmed by 5 bases and 4 bases, with 11 bases remaining between them. CDR3 length: 13 residues. CDR1 and CDR2 (germline): SGHTA, FQGNSA. CDR3 coding DNA: TGTGCCAGCAGCAAAAACCAGGCCTATGGCTACACCTTC. Residues: CASSKNQAYGYTF.

The sample holds many counts of this clonotype. The chain carries TRBV28 and TRBJ2-5, with D perhaps being TRBD1 or TRBD2 (5 bases each). V shed 6 bases and J shed 4 bases, with 15 bases lying between them. This CDR3 contains 14 residues. Per germline, CDR1 MDHEN and CDR2 SYDVKM. CDR3 sequence: CASRETGAGETQYF. The CDR3 DNA sequence: TGTGCCAGCAGAGAAACAGGTGCGGGAGAGACCCAGTACTTC.

This clonotype was observed many times. The chain joins TRBV6-2 or TRBV6-3 to TRBJ2-2; perhaps TRBD2 as D (5 bases). This CDR3 has 15 amino acids. V was clipped by 2 bases and J by 2 bases, with 9 bases between them. Germline V lookup: CDR1 MNHEY, CDR2 SVGEGT. The CDR3 DNA sequence: TGTGCCAGCAGTTACGAGGGATCCAACACCGGGGAGCTGTTTTTT. It translates to CASSYEGSNTGELFF.

In this sample, this clonotype turned up many times. This chain uses TRBV5-1 with TRBJ2-7; D is possibly TRBD1 (7 bases). Germline CDR1 is SGHRS and CDR2 is YFSETQ. The CDR3 extends over 14 amino acids. V was cut by 4 bases and J by 7 bases, with 18 bases left in between. CDR3 nucleotides: TGCGCCAGCAGCCCGGGGGACAGTGAATTGGAGCAGTACTTC. Translated, it gives CASSPGDSELEQYF. The whole variable domain, remainder taken from reference TRBV5-1 and TRBJ2-7, is KAGVTQTPRYLIKTRGQQVTLSCSPISGHRSVSWYQQTPGQGLQFLFEYFSETQRNKGNFPGRFSGRQFSNSRSEMNVSTLELGDSALYLCASSPGDSELEQYFGPGTRLTVT.

In this sample, this clonotype turned up many times. This sequence joins TRBV2 and TRBJ2-7; 9 positions agree with TRBD1. Germline V gene sequence: CDR1 SNHLY, CDR2 FYNNEI. The CDR3 extends over 14 amino acids. Trimming cost V 6 bases and J 5 bases; bases outside gene matches: 8. CDR3 region: CASRGGQGTHEQYF. CDR3 DNA sequence: TGTGCCAGCAGAGGGGGACAGGGTACCCACGAGCAGTACTTC.

This clonotype was counted at least ten times. The chain recombines TRBV24-1 with TRBJ2-2, with D perhaps TRBD1 (6 bases). CDR1 and CDR2 (germline): KGHDR, SFDVKD. Trimming removed 9 bases at V and 4 bases at J, with 17 bases between. This CDR3 is 15 amino acids long. DNA of the CDR3: TGTGCCACCCACGACAGGATCCCGGGCACCGGGGAGCTGTTTTTT. Amino acids: CATHDRIPGTGELFF.

There are many counts of this clonotype. The J gene is TRBJ2-7, the V gene TRBV2, with D possibly TRBD2 on 7 matching bases. The CDR3 extends over 16 amino acids. The V end was cut by 6 bases, the J end by 4 bases, with 22 bases between. Germline V gene lookup returns CDR1 SNHLY and CDR2 FYNNEI. The CDR3 is CASRPNLGGGSYEQYF. In DNA, the CDR3 is TGTGCCAGCAGGCCGAATCTGGGCGGGGGCTCATACGAGCAGTACTTC.

This clonotype was observed at least ten times. The J gene is TRBJ1-6, the V gene TRBV5-1; D is undetermined. V dropped 2 bases and J dropped 5 bases, with 14 bases sitting between them. This CDR3 region has 16 residues. Looked up from germline, CDR1 is SGHRS and CDR2 is YFSETQ. CDR3 residues: CASSFGEGRHNSPLHF. The CDR3 DNA follows: TGCGCCAGCAGCTTTGGGGAAGGGCGGCATAATTCACCCCTCCACTTT. The variable domain in full, with the rest retrieved from reference TRBV5-1 and TRBJ1-6, is KAGVTQTPRYLIKTRGQQVTLSCSPISGHRSVSWYQQTPGQGLQFLFEYFSETQRNKGNFPGRFSGRQFSNSRSEMNVSTLELGDSALYLCASSFGEGRHNSPLHFGNGTRLTVT.

This clonotype was seen repeatedly, ten times or more. The chain has TRBV6-5 and TRBJ1-2; possible D gene TRBD1, 6 bases. Deletions cut 4 bases from V and 4 bases from J, with 16 bases between. The CDR3 sequence is 15 residues long. The V gene's germline CDR1 is MNHEY and CDR2 SVGAGI. The CDR3 DNA reads as TGTGCCAGCAGTTTATCGGGGGGCCTGGGCTATGGCTACACCTTC. This encodes CASSLSGGLGYGYTF.

The chain recombines TRBV3-1 with TRBJ2-7; 7 nucleotides agree with TRBD2. Germline CDR1 is LGHDT and CDR2 is YNNKEL (reference sequence). This CDR3 has 16 residues. Trimming cost V 1 base and J 3 bases; bases outside gene matches: 9. The CDR3 bases are TGTGCCAGCAGCCAAGTCCCTGCGGGAGTGAGCTACGAGCAGTACTTC. This encodes CASSQVPAGVSYEQYF.

There are many counts of this clonotype. The chain combines TRBV29-1 with TRBJ1-1; tentatively, D is TRBD1 (5 bases). This CDR3 has 14 residues. Germline V gene data show CDR1 as SQVTM and CDR2 as ANQGSEA. V was shortened by 7 bases and J by 1 base, with 16 bases between the two germline ends. This CDR3 reads CSAAGGRTNTEAFF. The CDR3 DNA sequence: TGCAGCGCCGCCGGGGGTAGAACGAACACTGAAGCTTTCTTT.

This clonotype was recorded many times. The V call is TRBV20-1, the J call TRBJ2-7; the D gene is possibly TRBD1 (6 bases). Germline assignment: CDR1 DFQATT and CDR2 SNEGSKA (reference sequence). V lost 1 base and J lost 7, with 11 bases in between. The CDR3 loop spans 12 amino acids. CDR3 in DNA: TGCAGTGCTAGAGGGGGACAAGGGGAGCAGTACTTC. This translates into CSARGGQGEQYF.